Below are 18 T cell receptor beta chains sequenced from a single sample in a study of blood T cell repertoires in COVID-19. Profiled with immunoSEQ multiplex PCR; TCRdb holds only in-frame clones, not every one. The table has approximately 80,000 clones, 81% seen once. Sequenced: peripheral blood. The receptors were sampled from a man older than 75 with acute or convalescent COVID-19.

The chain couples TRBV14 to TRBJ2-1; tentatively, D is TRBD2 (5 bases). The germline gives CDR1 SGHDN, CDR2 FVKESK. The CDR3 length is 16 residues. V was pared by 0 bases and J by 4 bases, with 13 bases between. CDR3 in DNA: TGTGCCAGCAGCCAAGATAACGGGGTTGGATACAATGAGCAGTTCTTC. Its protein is CASSQDNGVGYNEQFF. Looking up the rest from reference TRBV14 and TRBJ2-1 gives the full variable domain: EAGVTQFPSHSVIEKGQTVTLRCDPISGHDNLYWYRRVMGKEIKFLLHFVKESKQDESGMPNNRFLAERTGGTYSTLKVQPAELEDSGVYFCASSQDNGVGYNEQFFGPGTRLTVL.

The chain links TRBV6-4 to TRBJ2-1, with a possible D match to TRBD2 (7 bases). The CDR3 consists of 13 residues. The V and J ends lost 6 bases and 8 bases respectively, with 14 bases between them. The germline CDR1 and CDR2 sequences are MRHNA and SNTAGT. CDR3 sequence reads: CASRGGGPDEQFF. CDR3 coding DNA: TGTGCCAGCAGAGGGGGAGGGCCAGATGAGCAGTTCTTC.

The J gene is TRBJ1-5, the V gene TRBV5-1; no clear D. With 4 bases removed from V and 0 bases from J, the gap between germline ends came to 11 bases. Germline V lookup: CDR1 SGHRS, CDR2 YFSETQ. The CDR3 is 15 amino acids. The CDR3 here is CASSLTGRSNQPQHF. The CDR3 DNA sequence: TGCGCCAGCAGCCTCACTGGGCGTAGCAATCAGCCCCAGCATTTT.

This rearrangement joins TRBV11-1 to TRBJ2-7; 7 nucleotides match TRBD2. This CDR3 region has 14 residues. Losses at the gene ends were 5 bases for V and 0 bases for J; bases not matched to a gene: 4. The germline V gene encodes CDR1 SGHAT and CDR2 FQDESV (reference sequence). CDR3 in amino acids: CASSPRGVSYEQYF. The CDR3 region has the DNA TGTGCCAGCAGCCCCCGGGGGGTCTCCTACGAGCAGTACTTC.

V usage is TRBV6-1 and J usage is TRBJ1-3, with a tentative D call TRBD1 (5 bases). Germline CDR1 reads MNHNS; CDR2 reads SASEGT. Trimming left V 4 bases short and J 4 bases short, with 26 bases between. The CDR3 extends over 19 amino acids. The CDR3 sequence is CASSVISNLVVQGGNTIYF. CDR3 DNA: TGTGCCAGCAGTGTGATATCGAATCTAGTCGTTCAGGGAGGAAACACCATATATTTT.

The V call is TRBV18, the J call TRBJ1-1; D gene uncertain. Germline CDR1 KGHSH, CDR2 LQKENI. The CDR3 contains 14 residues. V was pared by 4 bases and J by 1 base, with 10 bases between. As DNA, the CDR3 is TGTGCCAGCTCACGACAACTAGGGAACACTGAAGCTTTCTTT. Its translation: CASSRQLGNTEAFF.

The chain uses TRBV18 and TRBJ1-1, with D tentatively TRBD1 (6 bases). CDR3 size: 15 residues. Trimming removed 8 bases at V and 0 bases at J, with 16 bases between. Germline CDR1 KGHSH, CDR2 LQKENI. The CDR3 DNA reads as TGTGCCAGCACCTTTCTACAGGGAATGAACACTGAAGCTTTCTTT. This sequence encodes CASTFLQGMNTEAFF.

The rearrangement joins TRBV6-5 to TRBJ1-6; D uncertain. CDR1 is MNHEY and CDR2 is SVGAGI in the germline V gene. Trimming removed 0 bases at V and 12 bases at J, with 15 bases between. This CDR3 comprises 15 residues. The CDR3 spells CASSYSVQNTLPLHF. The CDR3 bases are TGTGCCAGCAGTTACTCCGTACAGAACACCTTACCCCTCCACTTT.

CDR3 sequence: CASSFTGRGQPQHF. The CDR3, as DNA: TGTGCCAGCAGTTTCACAGGGCGCGGGCAGCCCCAGCATTTT. V usage is TRBV28 and J usage is TRBJ1-5; a possible D gene is TRBD1 (6 bases). CDR3 size: 14 residues. V was pared by 3 bases and J by 7 bases, with 13 bases between. Germline V gene sequence: CDR1 MDHEN, CDR2 SYDVKM.

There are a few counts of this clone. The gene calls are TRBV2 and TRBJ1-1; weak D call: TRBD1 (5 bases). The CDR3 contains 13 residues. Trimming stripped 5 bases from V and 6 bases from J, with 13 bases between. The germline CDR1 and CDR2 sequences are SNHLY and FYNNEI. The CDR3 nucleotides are TGTGCCAGCAGTCTCTGGGGGAGGTCTGAAGCTTTCTTT. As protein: CASSLWGRSEAFF. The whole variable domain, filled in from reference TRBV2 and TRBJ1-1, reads EPEVTQTPSHQVTQMGQEVILRCVPISNHLYFYWYRQILGQKVEFLVSFYNNEISEKSEIFDDQFSVERPDGSNFTLKIRSTKLEDSAMYFCASSLWGRSEAFFGQGTRLTVV.

The CDR3 loop is CASSPGGKTYNEQFF. The CDR3 bases are TGTGCCAGCAGTCCGGGGGGGAAAACCTACAATGAGCAGTTCTTC. The chain uses TRBV11-3 and TRBJ2-1; 8 bases fit TRBD2. Germline CDR1 reads SGHNT; CDR2 reads YENEEA. After removal of 6 bases from V and 2 bases from J, the junction contained 6 bases not matched to a gene. This CDR3 is 15 amino acids long.

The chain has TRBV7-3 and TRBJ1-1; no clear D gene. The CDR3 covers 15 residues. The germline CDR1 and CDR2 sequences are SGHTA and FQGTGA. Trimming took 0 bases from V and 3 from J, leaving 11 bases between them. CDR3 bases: TGTGCCAGCAGCTTAACACCCCTGGGAGACACTGAAGCTTTCTTT. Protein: CASSLTPLGDTEAFF. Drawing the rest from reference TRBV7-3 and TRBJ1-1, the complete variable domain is GAGVSQTPSNKVTEKGKYVELRCDPISGHTALYWYRQSLGQGPEFLIYFQGTGAADDSGLPNDRFFAVRPEGSVSTLKIQRTERGDSAVYLCASSLTPLGDTEAFFGQGTRLTVV.

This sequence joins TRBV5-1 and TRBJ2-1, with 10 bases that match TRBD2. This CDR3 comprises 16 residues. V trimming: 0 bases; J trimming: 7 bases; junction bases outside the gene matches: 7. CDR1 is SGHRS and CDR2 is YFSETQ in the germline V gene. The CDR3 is CASSLGGTSVGNEQFF. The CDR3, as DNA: TGCGCCAGCAGCTTGGGAGGGACTAGCGTTGGGAATGAGCAGTTCTTC.

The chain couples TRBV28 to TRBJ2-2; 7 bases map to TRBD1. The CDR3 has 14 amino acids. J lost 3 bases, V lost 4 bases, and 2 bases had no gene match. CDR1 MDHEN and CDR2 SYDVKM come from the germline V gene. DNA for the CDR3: TGTGCCAGCAGTTCGGGACAGTACACCGGGGAGCTGTTTTTT. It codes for CASSSGQYTGELFF. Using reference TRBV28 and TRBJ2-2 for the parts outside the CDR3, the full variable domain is DVKVTQSSRYLVKRTGEKVFLECVQDMDHENMFWYRQDPGLGLRLIYFSYDVKMKEKGDIPEGYSVSREKKERFSLILESASTNQTSMYLCASSSGQYTGELFFGEGSRLTVL.

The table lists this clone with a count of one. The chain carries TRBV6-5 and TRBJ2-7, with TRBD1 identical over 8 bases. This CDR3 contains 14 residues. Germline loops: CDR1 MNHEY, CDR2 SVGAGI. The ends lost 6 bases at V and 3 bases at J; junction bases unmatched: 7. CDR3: CASRYDRGVYEQYF. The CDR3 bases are TGTGCCAGCAGATACGACAGGGGCGTCTACGAGCAGTACTTC.

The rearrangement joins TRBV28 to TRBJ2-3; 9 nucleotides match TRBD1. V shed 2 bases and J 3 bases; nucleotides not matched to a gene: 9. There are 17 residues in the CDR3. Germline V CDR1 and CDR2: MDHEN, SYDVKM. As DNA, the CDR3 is TGTGCCAGCAGTTTACCGGGACAGGGAGCGGTGACAGATACGCAGTATTTT. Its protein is CASSLPGQGAVTDTQYF. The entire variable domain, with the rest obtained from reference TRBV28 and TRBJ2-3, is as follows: DVKVTQSSRYLVKRTGEKVFLECVQDMDHENMFWYRQDPGLGLRLIYFSYDVKMKEKGDIPEGYSVSREKKERFSLILESASTNQTSMYLCASSLPGQGAVTDTQYFGPGTRLTVL.

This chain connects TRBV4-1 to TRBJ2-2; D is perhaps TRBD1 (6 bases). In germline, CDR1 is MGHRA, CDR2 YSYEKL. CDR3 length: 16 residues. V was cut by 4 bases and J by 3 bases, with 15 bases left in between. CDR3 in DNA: TGCGCCAGCAGCCGAAGACAGGCACTAGACACCGGGGAGCTGTTTTTT. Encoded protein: CASSRRQALDTGELFF.

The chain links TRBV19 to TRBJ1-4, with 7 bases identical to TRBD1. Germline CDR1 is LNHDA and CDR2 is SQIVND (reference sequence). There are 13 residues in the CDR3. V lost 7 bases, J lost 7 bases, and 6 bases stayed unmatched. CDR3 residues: CASTYRGGEKLFF. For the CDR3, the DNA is TGTGCCAGTACCTACAGGGGTGGTGAAAAACTGTTTTTT.